One sample yielded the 23 T cell receptor beta chains listed below, sequenced in a study of blood T cell repertoires in COVID-19. Assay used: immunoSEQ multiplex PCR; TCRdb lists only in-frame clones, some missing. The sample lists around 67,000 clones; 85% to 90% were seen once. Sequenced: peripheral blood. These receptors were obtained from a woman older than 75 with active or convalescent COVID-19.

This clone was seen once. The chain joins TRBV7-2 to TRBJ2-6; unclear D gene. With 5 bases removed from V and 4 bases from J, the gap between germline ends came to 12 bases. CDR1 SGHTA and CDR2 FQGNSA come from the germline V gene. The CDR3 covers 15 residues. The chain's CDR3 is CASSLQWAGANVLTF. DNA for the CDR3: TGTGCCAGCAGCCTCCAGTGGGCGGGGGCCAACGTCCTGACTTTC.

The rearrangement uses TRBV9 and TRBJ2-1, with 8 bases fitting TRBD2. This CDR3 has 16 residues. Trimming took 4 bases from V and 8 from J; bases not matched to a gene: 14. Germline V gives CDR1 SGDLS, CDR2 YYNGEE. Written as DNA, the CDR3 is TGTGCCAGCAGCTCAGCGGGAGTAGGAGGTACCTATGAGCAGTTCTTC. Its translation: CASSSAGVGGTYEQFF.

The chain employs TRBV11-2 and TRBJ2-7, with 9 bases that match TRBD1. V was pared by 5 bases and J by 5 bases, with 10 bases of the junction left unmatched. Germline CDR1 reads SGHAT; CDR2 reads FQNNGV. The CDR3 is made up of 15 amino acids. The CDR3 DNA reads as TGTGCCAGCAGCCGAGACAGGGGGTCGGTTCACGAGCAGTACTTC. This gives the protein CASSRDRGSVHEQYF.

The chain carries TRBV2 and TRBJ1-6; D may be TRBD1 (6 bases). CDR3 size: 15 residues. Germline V gene sequence: CDR1 SNHLY, CDR2 FYNNEI. The V end lost 4 bases, the J end lost 14 bases, and 21 bases lay between the germline ends. CDR3 region: CASSVGDRRRVSLHF. CDR3 nucleotides: TGTGCCAGCAGTGTAGGAGACAGGCGAAGGGTATCCCTCCACTTT. Combining the CDR3 with reference TRBV2 and TRBJ1-6 gives the whole variable domain EPEVTQTPSHQVTQMGQEVILRCVPISNHLYFYWYRQILGQKVEFLVSFYNNEISEKSEIFDDQFSVERPDGSNFTLKIRSTKLEDSAMYFCASSVGDRRRVSLHFGNGTRLTVT.

This chain links TRBV21-1 with TRBJ1-2; the table names TRBD1, a call not compared with the DNA. TRBV21-1 is tagged as a pseudogene. The CDR3 totals 14 residues. The CDR3 bases are TGTGCCAGCAGCAAGGCGGACAGGCTCTATGGCTACACCTTC. It yields the protein CASSKADRLYGYTF.

The gene calls are TRBV12-3 or TRBV12-4 and TRBJ1-2; D remains ambiguous. V lost 5 bases, J lost 7 bases, and 8 bases lay in between. This CDR3 spans 11 amino acids. The CDR3 bases are TGTGCCAGCAGTCAGGCCTTTGGCTACACCTTC. Encoded protein: CASSQAFGYTF.

The chain combines TRBV5-1 with TRBJ1-1; D might be TRBD1 (6 bases). Looked up from germline, CDR1 is SGHRS and CDR2 is YFSETQ. The CDR3 sequence is 15 residues long. V gave up 3 bases and J gave up 0 bases, with 12 bases separating them. CDR3 loop: CASSSTGSMNTEAFF. The CDR3, as DNA: TGCGCCAGCAGCTCAACAGGGTCAATGAACACTGAAGCTTTCTTT. Complete variable domain (other parts from reference TRBV5-1 and TRBJ1-1): KAGVTQTPRYLIKTRGQQVTLSCSPISGHRSVSWYQQTPGQGLQFLFEYFSETQRNKGNFPGRFSGRQFSNSRSEMNVSTLELGDSALYLCASSSTGSMNTEAFFGQGTRLTVV.

The rearrangement joins TRBV3-1 (or the pseudogene TRBV3-2) to TRBJ2-3, with D possibly TRBD2 on 6 matching bases. CDR3 size: 14 residues. V gave up 4 bases and J gave up 5 bases, with 13 bases separating them. Germline CDR1 and CDR2: LGHDT and YNNKEL (reference sequence). This chain's CDR3 is CASSPRGVGDTQYF. In nucleotides, the CDR3 is TGTGCCAGCAGCCCGCGGGGAGTTGGAGATACGCAGTATTTT.

This clone was detected once. The chain recombines TRBV5-1 with TRBJ2-5; tentatively, D is TRBD2 (7 bases). Between the trimmed V and J ends, which lost 2 bases and 1 base, there was a span of 24 bases. The CDR3 has 19 amino acids. CDR1 and CDR2 (germline): SGHRS, YFSETQ. The CDR3 bases are TGCGCCAGCAGCTTCAAAATGCTAAATATGGGGGGGCCCCAAGAGACCCAGTACTTC. Encoded protein: CASSFKMLNMGGPQETQYF.

This sequence joins TRBV3-1 (or the pseudogene TRBV3-2) and TRBJ1-1; the match to TRBD1 covers 8 bases. This CDR3 is built from 14 residues. The junction had 4 bases not matched to a gene; V was cut back by 3 bases and J by 4 bases. Germline-derived CDR1 and CDR2 are LGHDT and YNNKEL (reference sequence). The CDR3 DNA sequence: TGTGCCAGCAGCCAGGGTACAGGGGGCACTGAAGCTTTCTTT. As protein: CASSQGTGGTEAFF.

This sequence joins TRBV18 and TRBJ1-2, with 8 bases matching TRBD1. The ends lost 3 bases at V and 5 bases at J; junction bases unmatched: 11. The V gene's germline CDR1 is KGHSH and CDR2 LQKENI. The CDR3 consists of 16 residues. The CDR3 is CASSPGQGSPPYGYTF. The DNA for the CDR3 is TGTGCCAGCTCACCCGGACAGGGAAGTCCTCCTTATGGCTACACCTTC.

This chain links TRBV11-3 with TRBJ1-1; 9 nucleotides agree with TRBD1. The CDR3 is 14 residues long. Germline lookup yields CDR1 SGHNT and CDR2 YENEEA. V trimming: 5 bases; J trimming: 5 bases; junction bases outside the gene matches: 6. The CDR3 spells CASSSGTGRTEAFF. Here the CDR3 DNA reads TGTGCCAGCAGCAGCGGGACAGGGCGGACTGAAGCTTTCTTT.

The V call is TRBV6-2 or TRBV6-3, the J call TRBJ2-7; maybe TRBD2 (5 bases). CDR1 and CDR2 from the germline V gene are MNHEY and SVGEGT. V shed 5 bases and J shed 1 base, with 12 bases lying between them. This CDR3 is built from 14 residues. CDR3 coding DNA: TGTGCCAGCAGTATGGCGGGTTATTCCTACGAGCAGTACTTC. It codes for CASSMAGYSYEQYF.

The J gene is TRBJ2-2, the V gene TRBV21-1; the D call TRBD2 from the table was never checked on the DNA. TRBV21-1 is listed as a pseudogene. This CDR3 contains 18 residues. CDR3 DNA sequence: TGTGCCAGCCTCGGGAGGACGGGACACTGTCGGGTCTACGGGGAGCTGTTTTTT. This translates into CASLGRTGHCRVYGELFF.

Only a few counts were recorded for this clone. This rearrangement joins TRBV7-9 to TRBJ1-5; 10 nucleotides match TRBD1. V shed 4 bases, J shed 3 bases, and the junction held 3 bases outside the gene matches. Looked up from germline, CDR1 is SEHNR and CDR2 is FQNEAQ (reference sequence). The CDR3 is 15 amino acids. This CDR3 is CASSSTGGPNQPQHF. As DNA, the CDR3 is TGTGCCAGCAGCTCGACAGGGGGCCCCAATCAGCCCCAGCATTTT.

V is TRBV19 and J is TRBJ1-2; 9 bases align to TRBD1. The junction had 8 bases not matched to a gene; V was cut back by 6 bases and J by 6 bases. This CDR3 is 14 amino acids long. Germline CDR1 LNHDA, CDR2 SQIVND (reference sequence). This chain's CDR3 is CASSEQGASNGYTF. DNA of the CDR3: TGTGCCAGTAGCGAACAGGGGGCAAGTAATGGCTACACCTTC.

V is TRBV5-4 and J is TRBJ2-7, with a weak D call TRBD1 (5 bases). The V gene lost 1 base and the J gene lost 6 bases, with 14 bases spanning the gap. This CDR3 is built from 14 residues. Germline values: CDR1 SGHNT, CDR2 YYREEE (reference sequence). CDR3 protein: CASSLWQGLSEQYF. The CDR3 DNA reads TGTGCCAGCAGCTTGTGGCAGGGCCTATCCGAGCAGTACTTC.

J is TRBJ1-6 and V is TRBV6-5; TRBD1 is a possible D gene (6 bases). The CDR3 runs to 14 residues. The germline gives CDR1 MNHEY, CDR2 SVGAGI. V lost 6 bases, J lost 5 bases, and 11 bases lay in between. In nucleotides, the CDR3 is TGTGCCAGCAGCGGGACAAAGGATAATTCACCCCTCCACTTT. This sequence encodes CASSGTKDNSPLHF.

V gene TRBV29-1 combines with J gene TRBJ1-4; D is perhaps TRBD1 (5 bases). The V and J ends lost 4 bases and 5 bases respectively, with 11 bases between them. Germline loops: CDR1 SQVTM, CDR2 ANQGSEA. This CDR3 is 13 amino acids long. The chain's CDR3 is CSVAGDLNEKLFF. The CDR3 nucleotides read TGCAGCGTTGCGGGGGATCTAAATGAAAAACTGTTTTTT.

The CDR3 loop reads CASSLDFSSSYEQYF. CDR3 coding DNA: TGTGCCAGCAGCTTAGATTTTAGCAGCTCCTACGAGCAGTACTTC. J is TRBJ2-7 and V is TRBV7-2, with D unresolved. This CDR3 is 15 amino acids long. V lost 1 base, J lost 0 bases, and 10 bases lay in between. Germline V gives CDR1 SGHTA, CDR2 FQGNSA.

The chain uses TRBV18 and TRBJ2-3; 7 bases are a match to TRBD1. CDR1 and CDR2 from the germline V gene are KGHSH and LQKENI. This CDR3 spans 15 amino acids. V shed 3 bases and J 3 bases; nucleotides not matched to a gene: 6. The CDR3 coding sequence is TGTGCCAGCTCACCTCGACAGGGACGAACAGATACGCAGTATTTT. Its protein is CASSPRQGRTDTQYF.

The V and J genes are TRBV12-5 and TRBJ2-1, with a weak D call TRBD1 (6 bases). CDR1 LGHNT and CDR2 FRNRAP come from the germline V gene. The CDR3 runs 15 residues. Trimming shortened V by 3 bases and J by 8 bases, and 17 bases separated the two germline ends. In nucleotides, the CDR3 is TGTGCTAGTGGTTTAGGGTCAACAAGGGGGTATGAGCAGTTCTTC. Its translation is CASGLGSTRGYEQFF.

This chain joins TRBV7-2 and TRBJ2-3; D is perhaps TRBD1 (5 bases). V dropped 5 bases and J dropped 1 base, with 10 bases sitting between them. CDR3 length: 14 amino acids. Germline CDR1 reads SGHTA; CDR2 reads FQGNSA. CDR3 sequence (DNA): TGTGCCAGCAGCCCAGGGTGGGGCACAGATACGCAGTATTTT. Amino acids: CASSPGWGTDTQYF.